This TCR beta chain emerged from a study of cytomegalovirus exposure and HLA in healthy donors (dated by TCRdb to between 2016 and 2019). About the investigation overall: According to an earlier analysis of 587 of the donors, 150 million to 200 million T cells yielded over 90 million unique TCR beta sequences and about 280 Gb of sequence data. Along with the approximately 620-subject first cohort, a separate validation cohort of over a hundred different subjects was used. Across around 400 genotyped donors of the cohort, an average of approximately 220,000 unique TCR beta nucleotide sequences per donor were sequenced, and roughly 20% of those sequences were non-productive. An earlier analysis of fewer than 700 of the donors applied high-throughput TCR beta sequencing to assess whether each TCR beta V gene segment acted as functional or pseudogenic. Donor age, sex, ethnicity and CMV serostatus were compiled together with the repertoire data. Every repertoire in the discovery cohort had been generated on one and the same sequencing platform. The genetic ancestry cluster associated with self-reported Caucasian donors included 81% of the roughly 400 genotyped donors. About 280 gigabases of sequencing data and roughly 80 million unique TCR sequences made up an early release that covered some 640 HLA-typed donors. Because of strong linkage in the cohort, roughly five DR-DQ haplotypes were treated as single units for association and clustering. The T cell repertoires of 670 or so subjects were profiled by immunosequencing and related to cytomegalovirus serostatus. Class I and class II HLA loci were covered by the typing at four-digit resolution. To study patterns of TCR occurrence, a later analysis re-analyzed previously published TCR beta repertoires from 666 donors and added high-resolution HLA genotyping. In a later genetic analysis, genome-wide SNP genotypes for 398 of the 666 donors were used, and that subset was treated as a discovery cohort. The study aimed to test whether cataloging public T cell receptors could reveal signatures of past pathogen exposure. Typing coverage differed by locus: A, B, C, DRB1 and DQB1 were typed in roughly 629-630 donors, DQA1 in 522, DPA1 in approximately 610, and DPB1 in around 490. High-throughput TCR immunosequencing, statistical association of individual TCRs with disease status, and machine learning were combined to predict cytomegalovirus infection status. The later analysis used no new phenotypic data to find candidate immune exposures, relying instead on TCR beta sequences and their occurrence across donors. Summary of the overall study and its limitations: Linkage disequilibrium might explain the correlated functional status among segregating V segments, but an unknown experimental factor could not be ruled out. Because HLA typing was unavailable for some donors at each locus, only the typed subset was used in association tests. According to a later analysis, most CMV-associated TCR beta chains appeared to be HLA-restricted, and the HLA associations seemed to be driven largely by CMV exposure. A later analysis associated 16,951 TCR beta sequences with specific HLA alleles at a false discovery rate of 0.05. An association between a missense DCLRE1C variant and V-gene and J-gene trimming of TCR beta chains was found in a later genetic analysis and replicated in an independent cohort. When HLA alleles, especially DR and DQ, strongly co-occurred, TCR associations were difficult to assign to individual alleles. Roughly uniform sequencing depth across donors was assumed in presence/absence analyses, although this assumption may not hold. In a later analysis, several top co-occurrence clusters were reported to appear linked to parvovirus B19, influenza, CMV and Epstein-Barr virus. In vitro tests confirmed that three of the cytomegalovirus-associated TCR beta chains recognize cytomegalovirus antigens. In an earlier analysis of around 600 of the donors, most TCR beta V segments were observed in productive rearrangements about 90% or about 30% of the time, broadly matching IMGT annotations. Because counts were too low, approximately 18 rarely observed V segments, including chromosome 9 orphons, were excluded from the earlier analysis of about 500 of the donors. In a later analysis, the rate of TCR association differed among HLA loci, with DRB1 alleles having the most associated TCRs and HLA-C alleles having the fewest. While some public TCRs were present in many individuals, most TCR sequences turned up only very rarely across donors. In both the original and validation cohorts, the classifier was reported to diagnose cytomegalovirus status with high specificity and sensitivity. In this cohort, only TCR beta chains were sequenced, and detectable features were limited by the absence of alpha or paired-chain data. A group of highly shared sequence variants was considered likely to be a technical artifact of the sequencing pipeline. In the study, roughly 160 TCR beta chains were listed as associated with cytomegalovirus. CMV serostatus was the only immune exposure information available for the cohort. A further reported finding was that TCR beta sequences accurately predicted the HLA-A and HLA-B alleles for most subjects in the first cohort. Some IMGT-functional V segments, including TRBV6-2 and TRBV6-3, could not be distinguished by the 87-base-pair reads and were therefore excluded. Compared with the roughly 710-donor mean, donors in an Asian-associated ancestry cluster had fewer N-insertions in productive TCRs, according to a later genetic analysis. According to the authors, the approach could potentially be generalized to other disease states and immunological phenotypes. A later analysis found that HLA-associated TCR beta chains were more clonally expanded and had lower generation probabilities than equally common non-associated chains.

In regard to this clone: Its antigen remains undetermined. Base qualities are not at hand, and no much larger clone is one base apart.

The cohort consisted of 600 to 700 healthy bone marrow donors. All cohort members were sampled while nominally healthy, although unrecorded immune exposures were likely present. The donor tested CMV seropositive and was one of the 289 seropositive cohort members. Every donor gave a peripheral blood sample, and the peripheral blood mononuclear cells from that sample were used for TCR beta sequencing. The Qiagen DNeasy Blood Extraction Kit was used to extract genomic DNA from the blood cell samples. Sequences SGDLS (CDR1) and YYNGEE (CDR2) are obtained from the germline V gene. Measured from the cysteine to the phenylalanine, the CDR3 is 16 residues long. Of all the DNA, just the CDR3 is kept, 48 bases in frame from base 1. V was cut back by 2 bases and J by 4 bases, leaving a gap of 17 bases between them. The receptor library was made with the immunoSEQ multiplex PCR assay. A mixture of 60 forward primers for TCR Vbeta segments and 13 reverse primers for TCR Jbeta segments was used in the multiplex PCR. A multiplex PCR assay on genomic DNA amplified the CDR3 region of rearranged TCR beta genes. The amplified TCR beta libraries were sequenced on the Illumina HiSeq System as 87-base-pair reads. As for the original processing: Across the roughly 600 repertoires, a later analysis counted 80 million or so unique TCR beta chains, 9 million to 14 million of which were shared by at least two donors. Raw reads were error-corrected and collapsed into unique sequences with a nearest-neighbor algorithm that merged closely related sequences to remove PCR and sequencing errors. V, D and J gene segments were assigned by aligning CDR3 sequences to IMGT reference sequences. For a sequence to be retained, at least a six-nucleotide match to both a V gene segment and a J gene segment was required. A rearrangement was called productive if the CDR3 had no stop codons and remained in frame with V and J, and every other rearrangement was called non-productive. Following IMGT convention, CDR3 was defined as the stretch from the second conserved V-encoded cysteine to the conserved J-encoded phenylalanine. The earlier analysis of 500 to 650 of the donors excluded any sequence lacking an unambiguous match to a single V gene segment. An earlier analysis of some 500 of the donors classified V segments as functional when productive rearrangements were above 56.7% and as segregating when the standard deviation between donors was above 5%. A statistical classification framework was built to diagnose cytomegalovirus status from the catalog of TCR beta chain sequences. In a later analysis, V and J genes were assigned by comparing TCR nucleotide sequences against IMGT/GENE-DB human TR gene sequences. Using the TCRdist pipeline, a later analysis assigned CDR3 sequences along with most-parsimonious VDJ recombination scenarios. A later analysis defined each TCR beta chain by its CDR3 amino acid sequence plus V-gene family, and excluded reads lacking a unique V-gene family. To address suspected cross-contamination and a sequencing artifact, a later analysis removed roughly 640 highly shared, low-generation-probability nucleotide sequences. A later analysis calculated a clonal expansion index for each public chain from normalized within-repertoire ranks of inferred template counts. Generation probabilities in a later analysis came from a VDJ recombination model fitted to out-of-frame rearrangements, and those results were checked against IGoR. Hypergeometric tests were used in a later analysis to score TCR-TCR, TCR-HLA and TCR-CMV co-occurrence, with a repertoire-size bias correction applied to the TCR pairs. False discovery rates were estimated in a later analysis by permuting HLA or CMV assignments 20 times. In a later analysis, co-occurring TCRs were grouped using DBSCAN, and TCRdist sequence similarity was added for clustering within HLA-allele-positive subsets. Co-occurrence clustering excluded repertoires with fewer than 30,000 or more than 120,000 public chains, plus five with anomalous nucleotide sharing. The table was pulled from immuneACCESS by TCRdb, which kept in-frame rearrangements only. Such tables lose some clones; where checked, under half of the loss comes from unresolved V genes, and the rest has no known cause. The DNA gave D and trimming, while V, J and clone size come from that table. In this sample the table shows around 120,000 clones, roughly four fifths of which occur a single time. Under 6% of the sample lies in the top ten.

This TCR was recovered from a woman between 40 and 55 years old in good health and CMV-seropositive. The chain joins TRBV9 to TRBJ2-3; the best D guess is TRBD2, with 6 bases matching. The sequenced sample was PBMCs. DNA sequence: TGTGCCAGCAGCGTTCGGGACTCTCCGGGTTCAGATACGCAGTATTTT. Translated, this gives CASSVRDSPGSDTQYF.